The 30 T cell receptor beta chains reported below all come from one sample, sequenced in a study of regulatory dendritic cells for organ transplantation. The table came from immunoSEQ multiplex PCR; TCRdb's copy has only in-frame clones and leaves some out. The table has tens of thousands of clones, about 80% seen once. The material sequenced was memory CD4+ T cells from blood. Subset of the sample: CD45RO+ memory T cells. The receptors come from a human donor in good health.

DNA of the CDR3: TGCGCCAGCAGCTTGAGGACGGGGGGGCCAGGGGCCTACAATGAGCAGTTCTTC. Translated, it gives CASSLRTGGPGAYNEQFF. This chain uses TRBV5-1 with TRBJ2-1; 8 bases fit TRBD2. Germline V gives CDR1 SGHRS, CDR2 YFSETQ. This CDR3 spans 18 amino acids. V lost 1 base to trimming and J lost 2 bases; unmatched junction nucleotides: 11. The whole variable domain, filled in from reference TRBV5-1 and TRBJ2-1, reads KAGVTQTPRYLIKTRGQQVTLSCSPISGHRSVSWYQQTPGQGLQFLFEYFSETQRNKGNFPGRFSGRQFSNSRSEMNVSTLELGDSALYLCASSLRTGGPGAYNEQFFGPGTRLTVL.

This clone was seen once. This sequence joins TRBV5-5 and TRBJ1-1; TRBD1 aligns across 9 bases. Germline V gene lookup returns CDR1 SGHKS and CDR2 YYEKEE (reference sequence). V was pared by 4 bases and J by 1 base, with 8 bases of the junction left unmatched. The CDR3 is 16 amino acids. The CDR3 DNA reads as TGTGCCAGCAGCACGGGACAGGGTGGACCGAACACTGAAGCTTTCTTT. Protein: CASSTGQGGPNTEAFF.

The gene calls are TRBV6-6 and TRBJ1-4; D is possibly TRBD1 (5 bases). With 7 bases removed from V and 7 bases from J, the gap between germline ends came to 22 bases. CDR1 is MNHNY and CDR2 is SVGAGI in the germline V gene (reference sequence). The CDR3 length is 16 residues. The CDR3 sequence is CASTRGMGGDGEKLFF. The DNA for the CDR3 is TGTGCCAGCACCCGCGGGATGGGAGGGGATGGTGAAAAACTGTTTTTT.

The chain joins TRBV7-2 to TRBJ2-1; D may be TRBD2 (5 bases). The V end lost 5 bases, the J end lost 4 bases, and 9 bases lay between the germline ends. Germline loops: CDR1 SGHTA, CDR2 FQGNSA. There are 13 residues in the CDR3. CDR3 sequence (DNA): TGTGCCAGCAGCCAAGGGAGTTACAATGAGCAGTTCTTC. Its protein is CASSQGSYNEQFF.

This chain connects TRBV6-1 to TRBJ2-7; no firm D call. CDR1 MNHNS and CDR2 SASEGT come from the germline V gene. V lost 0 bases, J lost 3 bases, and 9 bases lay in between. CDR3 size: 14 residues. The CDR3 spells CASSEASGFYEQYF. The CDR3 nucleotides read TGTGCCAGCAGTGAAGCGTCCGGGTTCTACGAGCAGTACTTC.

There are a few counts of this clone. The rearrangement links TRBV6-5 to TRBJ1-6; maybe TRBD1 (5 bases). V was clipped by 2 bases and J by 7 bases, with 6 bases between them. The CDR3 sequence is 13 residues long. CDR1 and CDR2 (germline): MNHEY, SVGAGI. The CDR3 sequence: CASSYRQNSPLHF. Written as DNA, the CDR3 is TGTGCCAGCAGTTACAGACAGAATTCACCCCTCCACTTT.

The rearrangement joins TRBV11-3 to TRBJ2-1; a possible D gene is TRBD2 (5 bases). The CDR3 has 14 residues. Trimming cost V 6 bases and J 7 bases, with 16 bases left between them. Per the germline V gene, CDR1 is SGHNT and CDR2 is YENEEA. CDR3 in amino acids: CASSRTSGYNEQFF. The DNA for the CDR3 is TGTGCCAGCAGTCGGACCAGCGGTTATAATGAGCAGTTCTTC. The whole variable domain, filled in from reference TRBV11-3 and TRBJ2-1, reads EAGVVQSPRYKIIEKKQPVAFWCNPISGHNTLYWYLQNLGQGPELLIRYENEEAVDDSQLPKDRFSAERLKGVDSTLKIQPAELGDSAVYLCASSRTSGYNEQFFGPGTRLTVL.

This rearrangement joins TRBV9 to TRBJ2-7; the D gene is possibly TRBD1 (5 bases). The V and J ends lost 3 bases and 7 bases respectively, with 17 bases between them. There are 14 residues in the CDR3. The V gene's germline CDR1 is SGDLS and CDR2 YYNGEE. The CDR3 region is CASSARTNPGEQYF. CDR3 DNA: TGTGCCAGCAGCGCCCGTACTAATCCAGGGGAGCAGTACTTC.

The chain links TRBV27 to TRBJ1-2; TRBD1 is a possible D gene (5 bases). The CDR3 is made up of 13 amino acids. V lost 9 bases to trimming and J lost 6 bases, with 17 bases between them. Germline CDR1 is MNHEY and CDR2 is SMNVEV (reference sequence). The CDR3 coding sequence is TGTGCCAGTAGTACCTCAGGGTTTAATGGCTACACCTTC. This encodes CASSTSGFNGYTF.

The chain uses TRBV29-1 and TRBJ2-2, with 13 bases identical to TRBD2. J was trimmed by 7 bases and V by 4 bases; bases with no gene match: 9. Looked up from germline, CDR1 is SQVTM and CDR2 is ANQGSEA. The CDR3 runs to 16 residues. CDR3 DNA sequence: TGCAGCGTTGGCCAAGGACTAGCGGGGGCGGGCGGGGAGCTGTTTTTT. This gives the protein CSVGQGLAGAGGELFF.

This clone showed up just a few times. V usage is TRBV5-1 and J usage is TRBJ2-3; no clear D. The CDR3 loop spans 15 amino acids. Per germline, CDR1 SGHRS and CDR2 YFSETQ. Trimming left V 0 bases short and J 5 bases short, with 13 bases between. CDR3 sequence: CASSLESPELDTQYF. For the CDR3, the DNA is TGCGCCAGCAGCTTGGAGTCCCCGGAGTTAGATACGCAGTATTTT.

V is TRBV6-5 and J is TRBJ2-7; 8 bases align to TRBD1. J was trimmed by 4 bases and V by 6 bases; bases with no gene match: 8. Germline V CDR1 and CDR2: MNHEY, SVGAGI. This CDR3 is 14 amino acids long. The CDR3 protein is CASSPGTGKYEQYF. The CDR3 DNA follows: TGTGCCAGCAGCCCTGGGACAGGAAAATACGAGCAGTACTTC.

The CDR3 DNA follows: TGTGCCAGTAGTGGGGACAGATCCAATGAGCAGTTCTTC. This codes for CASSGDRSNEQFF. This chain connects TRBV19 to TRBJ2-1; 7 bases are a match to TRBD1. Germline V gives CDR1 LNHDA, CDR2 SQIVND (reference sequence). Trimming cost V 5 bases and J 6 bases; bases outside gene matches: 4. The CDR3 runs 13 residues.

The chain couples TRBV5-1 to TRBJ2-5; the match to TRBD1 covers 7 bases. CDR1 and CDR2 from the germline V gene are SGHRS and YFSETQ. With 4 bases clipped from V and 4 bases from J, the junction kept 7 bases outside the gene matches. The CDR3 contains 14 residues. The CDR3 is CASSRDRDGETQYF. CDR3 sequence (DNA): TGCGCCAGCAGCCGTGACAGGGACGGAGAGACCCAGTACTTC.

The chain employs TRBV5-6 and TRBJ2-1; 9 positions agree with TRBD2. The germline V gene encodes CDR1 SGHDT and CDR2 YYEEEE. The CDR3 is 15 amino acids. The V gene end was trimmed by 3 bases and the J gene end by 6 bases; junction bases not matched to a gene: 7. The CDR3 loop is CASSWGQRGVNEQFF. CDR3 in DNA: TGTGCCAGCAGCTGGGGGCAGCGGGGGGTCAATGAGCAGTTCTTC.

V usage is TRBV11-2 and J usage is TRBJ2-2; D might be TRBD2 (5 bases). The germline V and J ends were trimmed by 2 bases and 5 bases, with 15 bases remaining between them. The CDR3 has 16 residues. CDR1 and CDR2 (germline): SGHAT, FQNNGV. The CDR3 is CASSLSAGQGTGELFF. CDR3 in DNA: TGTGCCAGCAGCTTATCGGCGGGCCAAGGAACCGGGGAGCTGTTTTTT.

This clone was observed a handful of times. The V gene is TRBV7-2, the J gene TRBJ1-1; tentative D call: TRBD1 (5 bases). V lost 6 bases, J lost 1 base, and 12 bases lay in between. The CDR3 has 14 amino acids. CDR1 and CDR2 (germline): SGHTA, FQGNSA. CDR3 protein: CASRPGQQNTEAFF. CDR3 DNA: TGTGCCAGCAGACCAGGACAACAGAACACTGAAGCTTTCTTT.

The J gene is TRBJ2-2, the V gene TRBV7-2; the match to TRBD1 covers 8 bases. The CDR3 spans 15 residues. Germline values: CDR1 SGHTA, CDR2 FQGNSA. V shed 4 bases, J shed 5 bases, and the junction held 6 bases outside the gene matches. The CDR3 DNA reads TGTGCCAGCAGCTGGAACAGGGGGAAGACCGGGGAGCTGTTTTTT. Amino acids: CASSWNRGKTGELFF.

The J gene is TRBJ1-4, the V gene TRBV5-1, with 9 bases aligning to TRBD1. This CDR3 region has 15 residues. V lost 3 bases to trimming and J lost 8 bases; unmatched junction nucleotides: 8. Per germline, CDR1 SGHRS and CDR2 YFSETQ. This chain's CDR3 is CASSSGGQGKEKLFF. The CDR3, as DNA: TGCGCCAGCAGCTCGGGGGGACAGGGAAAAGAAAAACTGTTTTTT.

The chain couples TRBV7-3 to TRBJ1-1, with 7 nucleotides matching TRBD1. Germline V gene data show CDR1 as SGHTA and CDR2 as FQGTGA. The V and J ends lost 5 bases and 5 bases, in that order; junction bases with no gene match: 14. The CDR3 extends over 16 amino acids. The chain's CDR3 is CASSQGGGRTRTEAFF. The CDR3 DNA follows: TGTGCCAGCAGCCAGGGGGGTGGGCGGACGAGGACTGAAGCTTTCTTT.

V is TRBV7-2 and J is TRBJ2-1; 7 positions agree with TRBD2. Germline CDR1 and CDR2: SGHTA and FQGNSA. V lost 2 bases and J lost 0; bases outside the gene matches: 13. This CDR3 contains 19 residues. DNA of the CDR3: TGTGCCAGCAGCTTATTCGTCTCGGGGGGTCCTACCTCCTACAATGAGCAGTTCTTC. Translated: CASSLFVSGGPTSYNEQFF.

This chain connects TRBV5-4 to TRBJ2-7; maybe TRBD2 (5 bases). Germline CDR1 SGHNT, CDR2 YYREEE (reference sequence). V lost 0 bases, J lost 2 bases, and 12 bases lay in between. The CDR3 totals 15 residues. The CDR3 sequence: CASSLDPSRTYEQYF. CDR3 in DNA: TGTGCCAGCAGCTTGGATCCTAGCAGGACCTACGAGCAGTACTTC.

This rearrangement joins TRBV11-2 to TRBJ2-7, with 8 positions matching TRBD2. In germline, CDR1 is SGHAT, CDR2 FQNNGV. The CDR3 is 15 amino acids. J was trimmed by 5 bases and V by 5 bases; bases with no gene match: 11. Written as DNA, the CDR3 is TGTGCCAGCAGCATCCTTAGCGGGGAGATCCACGAGCAGTACTTC. Its translation is CASSILSGEIHEQYF. The full variable domain, completed using reference TRBV11-2 and TRBJ2-7, is EAGVAQSPRYKIIEKRQSVAFWCNPISGHATLYWYQQILGQGPKLLIQFQNNGVVDDSQLPKDRFSAERLKGVDSTLKIQPAKLEDSAVYLCASSILSGEIHEQYFGPGTRLTVT.

The rearrangement uses TRBV14 and TRBJ1-3; D remains unclear. The CDR3 runs to 12 residues. V lost 4 bases and J 5 bases, leaving 6 bases between the germline ends. From germline, CDR1 is SGHDN and CDR2 FVKESK. CDR3 amino acids: CASSLDRNTIYF. Written as DNA, the CDR3 is TGTGCCAGCAGCCTAGACAGAAACACCATATATTTT. Full variable domain (rest looked up from reference TRBV14 and TRBJ1-3): EAGVTQFPSHSVIEKGQTVTLRCDPISGHDNLYWYRRVMGKEIKFLLHFVKESKQDESGMPNNRFLAERTGGTYSTLKVQPAELEDSGVYFCASSLDRNTIYFGEGSWLTVV.

This chain connects TRBV14 to TRBJ2-6; no definite D call. The germline CDR1 and CDR2 sequences are SGHDN and FVKESK. This CDR3 comprises 17 residues. V shed 4 bases and J shed 2 bases, with 15 bases lying between them. CDR3 DNA sequence: TGTGCCAGCAGCCCACACTACATGATGACTGGGGCCAACGTCCTGACTTTC. Residues: CASSPHYMMTGANVLTF.

This clone appeared a few times. V usage is TRBV6-5 and J usage is TRBJ1-2, with D maybe TRBD1 (6 bases). The V end was cut by 2 bases, the J end by 0 bases, with 13 bases between. The CDR3 has 16 residues. The V gene's germline CDR1 is MNHEY and CDR2 SVGAGI. The CDR3 reads CASSYVRGAANYGYTF. Written as DNA, the CDR3 is TGTGCCAGCAGTTACGTCCGGGGGGCCGCTAACTATGGCTACACCTTC.

This chain links TRBV6-1 with TRBJ1-1; perhaps TRBD1 as D (5 bases). Germline lookup yields CDR1 MNHNS and CDR2 SASEGT. The CDR3 covers 13 residues. Deletions cut 7 bases from V and 1 base from J, with 10 bases between. The CDR3: CASMRDGNTEAFF. The DNA of the CDR3 is TGTGCCAGCATGCGGGACGGGAACACTGAAGCTTTCTTT.

The rearrangement links TRBV18 to TRBJ1-5; a possible D gene is TRBD1 (6 bases). This CDR3 has 15 residues. In germline, CDR1 is KGHSH, CDR2 LQKENI. Deletions cut 3 bases from V and 2 bases from J, with 11 bases between. CDR3 DNA sequence: TGTGCCAGCTCACCGACGGACAGCCGCAATCAGCCCCAGCATTTT. It yields the protein CASSPTDSRNQPQHF.

The chain joins TRBV6-5 to TRBJ2-3; TRBD1 agrees at 10 bases. CDR3 size: 15 residues. V dropped 6 bases and J dropped 3; count of bases not matched to a gene: 6. Germline CDR1 is MNHEY and CDR2 is SVGAGI. CDR3 amino acids: CASSTRDRGTDTQYF. For the CDR3, the DNA is TGTGCCAGCAGCACCCGGGACAGGGGAACAGATACGCAGTATTTT.

V gene TRBV5-8 combines with J gene TRBJ2-1; 12 bases fit TRBD2. The CDR3 length is 16 residues. Germline V CDR1 and CDR2: SGHTS, YDEGEE. Trimming at V came to 0 bases and at J to 7 bases, leaving 5 bases not matched to a gene. CDR3 amino acids: CASSLGLAGGLNEQFF. CDR3 sequence (DNA): TGTGCCAGCAGCTTGGGGCTAGCGGGGGGGCTGAATGAGCAGTTCTTC.